These T cell receptor beta chains were read from a single sample in a study. Each CDR3 protein is one row after TCRdb ran MiXCR on the 5' RACE reads. In the table there are approximately 41,000 distinct CDR3 sequences, less than 35% of which are singletons. The material sequenced was memory CD4+ T cells sorted from a lymph node. The receptor source for this set is a female donor with breast cancer. Each CDR3 is given with its conserved first and last residue. Fields, in order: CDR3 DNA, CDR3 protein, V gene, D gene, clone size, J gene. The D gene is left open where the match is weak. Clone size appears in some rows only: once, few, many, or a class for an expanded clone.

CDR3 DNA: TGTGCCAGCAGCCTAGGGGGCAGAAGTGAAAAACTGTTTTTT; CDR3 protein: CASSLGGRSEKLFF; V gene: TRBV6-5; D gene: TRBD1; clone size: -; J gene: TRBJ1-4
CDR3 DNA: TGTGCCAGCAGACAAGAGGTTTCAAACATTCAGTACTTC; CDR3 protein: CASRQEVSNIQYF; V gene: TRBV12-3/TRBV12-4; D gene: -; clone size: few; J gene: TRBJ2-4
CDR3 DNA: TGCGCCAGCAGCGTCTACAGGGGGAGCTCCTACGAGCAGTACTTC; CDR3 protein: CASSVYRGSSYEQYF; V gene: TRBV5-1; D gene: TRBD1; clone size: -; J gene: TRBJ2-7
CDR3 DNA: TGTGCCAGCAGTTTAGTTTCCCGGGACAGGGGTTCCCGGTTGTCCTATGGCTACACCTTC; CDR3 protein: CASSLVSRDRGSRLSYGYTF; V gene: TRBV12-3/TRBV12-4; D gene: TRBD1; clone size: few; J gene: TRBJ1-2
CDR3 DNA: TGTGCCAGCAGCCCCATCAACCGGCGCCACCCCAATCAGCCCCAGCATTTT; CDR3 protein: CASSPINRRHPNQPQHF; V gene: TRBV6-2/TRBV6-3; D gene: -; clone size: many; J gene: TRBJ1-5
CDR3 DNA: TGTGCCATCAGTGAGTCCGGGACTAGCGGGAATGCTGAGCAGTTCTTC; CDR3 protein: CAISESGTSGNAEQFF; V gene: TRBV10-3; D gene: TRBD2; clone size: few; J gene: TRBJ2-1
CDR3 DNA: TGCAGTGCTAGGGCTCCAGTTGCAGATACGCAGTATTTT; CDR3 protein: CSARAPVADTQYF; V gene: TRBV20-1; D gene: -; clone size: -; J gene: TRBJ2-3
CDR3 DNA: TGCAGTGCTAGGGCGAGTTCTCGGGTCGCCAGCAATCAGCCCCAGCATTTT; CDR3 protein: CSARASSRVASNQPQHF; V gene: TRBV20-1; D gene: -; clone size: few; J gene: TRBJ1-5
CDR3 DNA: TGTGCCAGCAGCTTAGCCAGGACAGGACGCTATGGCTACACCTTC; CDR3 protein: CASSLARTGRYGYTF; V gene: TRBV7-2; D gene: TRBD1; clone size: -; J gene: TRBJ1-2
CDR3 DNA: TGTGCCATCAGGCGACAGGGTGGCACTGAAGCTTTCTTT; CDR3 protein: CAIRRQGGTEAFF; V gene: TRBV10-3; D gene: TRBD1; clone size: many; J gene: TRBJ1-1
CDR3 DNA: TGCGCCAGCAGCTTGGAATTCGGGGGAGGGGAAGCTTTCTTT; CDR3 protein: CASSLEFGGGEAFF; V gene: TRBV5-1; D gene: -; clone size: -; J gene: TRBJ1-1
CDR3 DNA: TGTGCCAGCAGTTCGGGACAGGGGACACACGAGCAGTACTTC; CDR3 protein: CASSSGQGTHEQYF; V gene: TRBV6-9; D gene: TRBD1; clone size: -; J gene: TRBJ2-7
CDR3 DNA: TGTGCCAGCAGCACGCGGGGGGGACAGATCACTGAAGCTTTCTTT; CDR3 protein: CASSTRGGQITEAFF; V gene: TRBV7-9; D gene: TRBD1; clone size: -; J gene: TRBJ1-1
CDR3 DNA: TGTGCCAGCAGTTGGACAGGGGGCCAGGGCGAGCAGTACTTC; CDR3 protein: CASSWTGGQGEQYF; V gene: TRBV27; D gene: TRBD1; clone size: -; J gene: TRBJ2-7
CDR3 DNA: TGTGCCAGCAGCTTAGGGGGGGCAACGAGGGAGACCCAGTACTTC; CDR3 protein: CASSLGGATRETQYF; V gene: TRBV11-2; D gene: -; clone size: -; J gene: TRBJ2-5
CDR3 DNA: TGTGCCAGCAGCTTTCGTTGGACGGGGCCCCAGGGGACCCAGTGCTTC; CDR3 protein: CASSFRWTGPQGTQCF; V gene: TRBV7-8; D gene: -; clone size: once; J gene: TRBJ2-5
CDR3 DNA: TGCGCCAGCAGCTTGGGTATTTACAATGAGCAGTTCTTC; CDR3 protein: CASSLGIYNEQFF; V gene: TRBV5-1; D gene: -; clone size: -; J gene: TRBJ2-1
CDR3 DNA: TGTGCCGGCTATTTTCTAGCGGACAATGAGCAGTTCTTC; CDR3 protein: CAGYFLADNEQFF; V gene: TRBV21-1; D gene: -; clone size: -; J gene: TRBJ2-1
CDR3 DNA: TGCAGCGTTCGGGGCGGGAGGGAGCGCACAGATACGCAGTATTTT; CDR3 protein: CSVRGGRERTDTQYF; V gene: TRBV29-1; D gene: TRBD2; clone size: -; J gene: TRBJ2-3
CDR3 DNA: TGTGCCACCAGCAGAGTTAAACCCACAGATACGCAGTATTTT; CDR3 protein: CATSRVKPTDTQYF; V gene: TRBV15; D gene: -; clone size: few; J gene: TRBJ2-3
CDR3 DNA: TGTAGTGCTGCCGGGACAGGGGTTCCCTCCTATGATTCACCCCTCTACTTT; CDR3 protein: CSAAGTGVPSYDSPLYF; V gene: TRBV20-1; D gene: TRBD1; clone size: -; J gene: TRBJ1-6
CDR3 DNA: TGTGCCATCAGTGAGATAGGGGAGGGAGGCGGCTACACCTTC; CDR3 protein: CAISEIGEGGGYTF; V gene: TRBV10-3; D gene: -; clone size: few; J gene: TRBJ1-2
CDR3 DNA: TGTGCCAGCAGCTTCCGTGGGACAGGGATCAATGAGCAGTTCTTC; CDR3 protein: CASSFRGTGINEQFF; V gene: TRBV7-9; D gene: TRBD1; clone size: -; J gene: TRBJ2-1
CDR3 DNA: TGTGCCAGCAGCCGCCTCAGGGGCGCTGAAGCTTTCTTT; CDR3 protein: CASSRLRGAEAFF; V gene: TRBV7-3; D gene: -; clone size: few; J gene: TRBJ1-1
CDR3 DNA: TGTGCCAGCAGTCGGGACTTATCCTCCTACAATGAGCAGTTCTTC; CDR3 protein: CASSRDLSSYNEQFF; V gene: TRBV5-5; D gene: -; clone size: many; J gene: TRBJ2-1
CDR3 DNA: TGTGCCAGCACCCACGGGGCTAGCGGACAAGAGACCCAGTACTTC; CDR3 protein: CASTHGASGQETQYF; V gene: TRBV6-2/TRBV6-3; D gene: TRBD2; clone size: -; J gene: TRBJ2-5
CDR3 DNA: TGTGCCAGCAGCCCGACAGGGTTCGGGGAGCTGTTTTTT; CDR3 protein: CASSPTGFGELFF; V gene: TRBV12-3/TRBV12-4; D gene: TRBD1; clone size: -; J gene: TRBJ2-2
CDR3 DNA: TGTGCCAGCAGTTCCACAGGGTCGGTCGGGGAGCTGTTTTTT; CDR3 protein: CASSSTGSVGELFF; V gene: TRBV11-3; D gene: -; clone size: few; J gene: TRBJ2-2
CDR3 DNA: TGTGCCAGCAGCCCCCGGACAGACCAAGAGACCCAGTACTTC; CDR3 protein: CASSPRTDQETQYF; V gene: TRBV7-6; D gene: -; clone size: -; J gene: TRBJ2-5
CDR3 DNA: TGTGCCACCAGTGACCGGACAGGAGACACCGGGGAGCTGTTTTTT; CDR3 protein: CATSDRTGDTGELFF; V gene: TRBV24-1; D gene: TRBD1; clone size: -; J gene: TRBJ2-2
CDR3 DNA: TGTGCCAGCAGTGAAAGGGACGGGGGAGTAGGGAACACTGAAGCTTTCTTT; CDR3 protein: CASSERDGGVGNTEAFF; V gene: TRBV6-1; D gene: -; clone size: -; J gene: TRBJ1-1
CDR3 DNA: TGTGCCAGCTGGGGGCCAAACACTGAAGCTTTCTTT; CDR3 protein: CASWGPNTEAFF; V gene: TRBV18; D gene: -; clone size: once; J gene: TRBJ1-1
CDR3 DNA: TGCGCCACGGCCGGGACTAGCGGGGAGCAGTACTTC; CDR3 protein: CATAGTSGEQYF; V gene: TRBV5-1; D gene: TRBD2; clone size: -; J gene: TRBJ2-7
CDR3 DNA: TGCGCCAGCAGCCGGGACAGGCCCCCAGATACGCAGTATTTT; CDR3 protein: CASSRDRPPDTQYF; V gene: TRBV5-1; D gene: TRBD1; clone size: -; J gene: TRBJ2-3
CDR3 DNA: TGTGCCAGCAGTTTTCTCGGGGTGTACGAGCAGTACTTC; CDR3 protein: CASSFLGVYEQYF; V gene: TRBV12-3/TRBV12-4; D gene: -; clone size: medium-sized; J gene: TRBJ2-7
CDR3 DNA: TGTGCCAGCAGTTACAGGGAGGCCCAAAGCAATCAGCCCCAGCATTTT; CDR3 protein: CASSYREAQSNQPQHF; V gene: TRBV6-6; D gene: -; clone size: -; J gene: TRBJ1-5
CDR3 DNA: TGTGCCAGCAGTTCTCGGACAGGGAAAAGCTACGAGCAGTACTTC; CDR3 protein: CASSSRTGKSYEQYF; V gene: TRBV28; D gene: TRBD1; clone size: -; J gene: TRBJ2-7
CDR3 DNA: TGCAGCGTTGAAGATGTCCGTACTTTGGGCTACACCTTC; CDR3 protein: CSVEDVRTLGYTF; V gene: TRBV29-1; D gene: -; clone size: few; J gene: TRBJ1-2
CDR3 DNA: TGCGCCAGCAGCCAAGGGGACAGTTACGAGCAGTACTTC; CDR3 protein: CASSQGDSYEQYF; V gene: TRBV5-1; D gene: TRBD1; clone size: few; J gene: TRBJ2-7
CDR3 DNA: TGTGCCAGCAGTTACTCGAGGGTAGTAGATACGCAGTATTTT; CDR3 protein: CASSYSRVVDTQYF; V gene: TRBV6-2/TRBV6-3; D gene: -; clone size: -; J gene: TRBJ2-3
CDR3 DNA: TGTGCCAGCAGTGCAATGACAGGGGGTTCACCCCTCCACTTT; CDR3 protein: CASSAMTGGSPLHF; V gene: TRBV2; D gene: TRBD1; clone size: -; J gene: TRBJ1-6
CDR3 DNA: TGTGCCACCACTAGCGGGAGTGGGAATGAGCAGTTCTTC; CDR3 protein: CATTSGSGNEQFF; V gene: TRBV24-1; D gene: TRBD2; clone size: -; J gene: TRBJ2-1
CDR3 DNA: TGTGCCAGCAGACCAGGGGAAGAGACCCAGTACTTC; CDR3 protein: CASRPGEETQYF; V gene: TRBV7-9; D gene: -; clone size: -; J gene: TRBJ2-5
CDR3 DNA: TGTGCCAGCAGTTTTGATCCGGGAGGACGCACAGATACGCAGTATTTT; CDR3 protein: CASSFDPGGRTDTQYF; V gene: TRBV12-3/TRBV12-4; D gene: TRBD2; clone size: few; J gene: TRBJ2-3
CDR3 DNA: TGTGCCAGCAGTTTCAAGGAAGGGGGTACCATCTGGGGCACTGAAGCTTTCTTT; CDR3 protein: CASSFKEGGTIWGTEAFF; V gene: TRBV28; D gene: -; clone size: few; J gene: TRBJ1-1
CDR3 DNA: TGTGCCACCAGTAATGGACTAGCAGTAAGCACAGATACGCAGTATTTT; CDR3 protein: CATSNGLAVSTDTQYF; V gene: TRBV15; D gene: TRBD2; clone size: -; J gene: TRBJ2-3
CDR3 DNA: TGTGCAAGTCGCTTAGCGTGGGCAGGGTCTCCCTACGAGCAGTACTTC; CDR3 protein: CASRLAWAGSPYEQYF; V gene: TRBV12-2; D gene: -; clone size: -; J gene: TRBJ2-7
CDR3 DNA: TGCAGTGCTAGACAGCAGGACTACGAGCAGTACTTC; CDR3 protein: CSARQQDYEQYF; V gene: TRBV20-1; D gene: -; clone size: few; J gene: TRBJ2-7
CDR3 DNA: TGCAGTGCTAGAGAACGCACTGAAGCTTTCTTT; CDR3 protein: CSARERTEAFF; V gene: TRBV20-1; D gene: -; clone size: few; J gene: TRBJ1-1
CDR3 DNA: TGTGCCAGCAGTTACTCTGCCGGCCCGCGAAACATTCAGTACTTC; CDR3 protein: CASSYSAGPRNIQYF; V gene: TRBV6-5; D gene: -; clone size: -; J gene: TRBJ2-4
CDR3 DNA: TGTACCTGGACGGCAGTGGGACAGCTCTACGAGCAGTACTTC; CDR3 protein: CTWTAVGQLYEQYF; V gene: TRBV30; D gene: TRBD1; clone size: -; J gene: TRBJ2-7
CDR3 DNA: TGTGCCAGCAGCTTAGGACGGGGAATAAGCTCTGGAAACACCATATATTTT; CDR3 protein: CASSLGRGISSGNTIYF; V gene: TRBV7-8; D gene: -; clone size: few; J gene: TRBJ1-3
CDR3 DNA: TGTGCCAGCAACCCAGGCGGGGCATCCAACTATGGCTACACCTTC; CDR3 protein: CASNPGGASNYGYTF; V gene: TRBV9; D gene: -; clone size: -; J gene: TRBJ1-2
CDR3 DNA: TGTGCCAGCAGAGGCGACAGGGCTCAGCCCCAGCATTTT; CDR3 protein: CASRGDRAQPQHF; V gene: TRBV6-5; D gene: TRBD1; clone size: few; J gene: TRBJ1-5